A single sample gave rise to the 22 T cell receptor beta chains below, sequenced in a study of OX40 agonist ivuxolimab in advanced cancers. Libraries were prepared by immunoSEQ multiplex PCR; TCRdb keeps only in-frame clonotypes and omits some of them. The repertoire consists of more than 80,000 clones, with more than 80% occurring once and the leading ten covering about 7.6%. The source was CD4+ or CD8+ T cells sorted from blood, collected in a trial of the OX40 agonist ivuxolimab. These receptors all stem from an adult with an advanced solid tumor such as melanoma, head and neck, liver or kidney cancer.

Only a few counts were recorded for this clone. The rearrangement joins TRBV25-1 to TRBJ1-2, with unresolved D. This CDR3 spans 13 amino acids. Germline-derived CDR1 and CDR2 are MGHDK and SYGVNS. The V and J ends lost 3 bases and 5 bases respectively, with 10 bases between them. The CDR3 loop reads CASSEGFSYGYTF. CDR3 nucleotide sequence: TGTGCCAGCAGTGAGGGGTTCTCGTATGGCTACACCTTC.

The chain links TRBV7-9 to TRBJ1-2, with TRBD1 matching over 7 bases. After removal of 5 bases from V and 6 bases from J, the junction contained 3 bases not matched to a gene. The V gene's germline CDR1 is SEHNR and CDR2 FQNEAQ (reference sequence). The CDR3 length is 12 residues. The CDR3 spells CASSPQGDGYTF. The DNA of the CDR3 is TGTGCCAGCAGCCCGCAGGGGGATGGCTACACCTTC. The full variable domain, its missing parts supplied by reference TRBV7-9 and TRBJ1-2, is DTGVSQNPRHKITKRGQNVTFRCDPISEHNRLYWYRQTLGQGPEFLTYFQNEAQLEKSRLLSDRFSAERPKGSFSTLEIQRTEQGDSAMYLCASSPQGDGYTFGSGTRLTVV.

The J gene is TRBJ1-2, the V gene TRBV4-1; D not certain. This CDR3 comprises 15 residues. Trimming took off 0 bases at V and 4 bases at J, with 12 bases between the two ends. Germline V gives CDR1 MGHRA, CDR2 YSYEKL. CDR3 sequence: CASSQDRRASYGYTF. As DNA, the CDR3 is TGCGCCAGCAGCCAAGATCGAAGGGCCTCCTATGGCTACACCTTC.

V and J are TRBV28 and TRBJ2-4, with a tentative D call TRBD1 (6 bases). Germline CDR1 is MDHEN and CDR2 is SYDVKM. Trimming left V 3 bases short and J 16 bases short, with 16 bases between. The CDR3 contains 12 residues. The CDR3 loop reads CASSFSRGLPYF. In nucleotides, the CDR3 is TGTGCCAGCAGTTTTTCCAGGGGCCTACCATACTTC.

The chain combines TRBV5-1 with TRBJ2-3; 9 bases are a match to TRBD2. With V trimmed by 3 bases and J by 2 bases, 4 bases remained unmatched. Germline lookup yields CDR1 SGHRS and CDR2 YFSETQ. The CDR3 is 15 residues long. For the CDR3, the DNA is TGCGCCAGCAGCTCCTGGACTAGCGACACAGATACGCAGTATTTT. Its protein product is CASSSWTSDTDTQYF.

The count of this clone is one. The chain is built from TRBV27 and TRBJ1-4; D unclear. This CDR3 spans 13 amino acids. Trimming shortened V by 1 base and J by 2 bases, and 2 bases separated the two germline ends. Germline V gene lookup returns CDR1 MNHEY and CDR2 SMNVEV (reference sequence). In DNA, the CDR3 is TGTGCCAGCAGTTTATTGACTAATGAAAAACTGTTTTTT. It is translated as CASSLLTNEKLFF.

The chain couples TRBV11-3 to TRBJ2-7; possible D gene TRBD2, 6 bases. The CDR3 loop spans 12 amino acids. V dropped 7 bases and J dropped 6 bases, with 13 bases sitting between them. Germline CDR1 is SGHNT and CDR2 is YENEEA. CDR3 in amino acids: CASNEGRGEQYV. CDR3 in DNA: TGTGCCAGCAACGAAGGGCGGGGCGAGCAGTACGTC.

This clone has only a few counts. This chain connects TRBV10-3 to TRBJ1-1, with TRBD1 matching 7 bases. The CDR3 is 15 residues long. V dropped 5 bases and J dropped 1; count of bases not matched to a gene: 7. Germline V gene data show CDR1 as ENHRY and CDR2 as SYGVKD. The CDR3 sequence is CAISTHRGENTEAFF. The CDR3 DNA sequence: TGTGCCATCAGTACCCACAGGGGCGAGAACACTGAAGCTTTCTTT.

The chain combines TRBV11-1 with TRBJ1-2; possibly TRBD1 for D (5 bases). Between the trimmed V and J ends, which lost 5 bases and 4 bases, there was a span of 11 bases. The germline CDR1 and CDR2 sequences are SGHAT and FQDESV (reference sequence). The CDR3 spans 13 residues. The chain's CDR3 is CASSTLGVYGYTF. CDR3 nucleotide sequence: TGTGCCAGCAGCACTCTAGGGGTCTATGGCTACACCTTC.

The rearrangement links TRBV27 to TRBJ2-1; the D gene is possibly TRBD2 (6 bases). Germline CDR1 MNHEY, CDR2 SMNVEV (reference sequence). The CDR3 spans 12 residues. The germline V and J ends were trimmed by 5 bases and 10 bases, with 12 bases remaining between them. CDR3 coding DNA: TGTGCCAGCAGTCTCGCGGCGGGGGAGCAGTTCTTC. It is translated as CASSLAAGEQFF.

A single count supports this clone. The chain employs TRBV30 and TRBJ2-5; 9 positions match TRBD2. This CDR3 has 16 residues. Looked up from germline, CDR1 is GTSNPN and CDR2 is SVGIG (reference sequence). Trimming at V came to 1 base and at J to 4 bases, leaving 10 bases not matched to a gene. In DNA form, the CDR3 reads TGTGCCTGGAGTGGGGTTAGCGGGAGCTTCGTAGAGACCCAGTACTTC. It yields the protein CAWSGVSGSFVETQYF.

The chain carries TRBV27 and TRBJ1-6; 7 nucleotides match TRBD1. The CDR3 has 12 residues. With 9 bases clipped from V and 11 bases from J, the junction kept 7 bases outside the gene matches. CDR1 and CDR2 (germline): MNHEY, SMNVEV (reference sequence). CDR3 protein: CASYRQGPPLHF. CDR3 coding DNA: TGTGCCAGTTACCGACAGGGCCCACCCCTCCACTTT.

This chain uses TRBV6-5 with TRBJ2-1; no clear D. Germline V gene lookup returns CDR1 MNHEY and CDR2 SVGAGI. Trimming left V 5 bases short and J 10 bases short, with 12 bases between. The CDR3 is 12 residues long. In nucleotides, the CDR3 is TGTGCCAGCAGTGTCGGTGGGCCAGAGCAGTTCTTC. This sequence encodes CASSVGGPEQFF.

The chain uses TRBV5-4 and TRBJ2-2; D is uncertain. The ends were cut back, 4 bases at V and 4 bases at J, with 11 bases in the middle. The CDR3 is 14 amino acids. Germline V gene lookup returns CDR1 SGHNT and CDR2 YYREEE (reference sequence). The CDR3 sequence is CASSRDSSTGELFF. The DNA of the CDR3 is TGTGCCAGCAGCCGTGACTCCAGCACCGGGGAGCTGTTTTTT.

The J gene is TRBJ1-2, the V gene TRBV28, with D maybe TRBD1 (5 bases). Germline loops: CDR1 MDHEN, CDR2 SYDVKM. Trimming cost V 6 bases and J 4 bases, with 15 bases left between them. The CDR3 sequence is 14 residues long. Here the CDR3 DNA reads TGTGCCAGCAGCCTCCGCGGGGGGGGCTATGGCTACACCTTC. This translates into CASSLRGGGYGYTF.

This chain uses TRBV4-1 with TRBJ1-5; D is undetermined. The germline V and J ends were trimmed by 1 base and 7 bases, with 11 bases remaining between them. The CDR3 is 14 residues long. Germline CDR1 and CDR2: MGHRA and YSYEKL. CDR3 in amino acids: CASSQVGLKQPQHF. The CDR3 DNA is TGCGCCAGCAGCCAAGTGGGTCTGAAGCAGCCCCAGCATTTT.

The chain carries TRBV25-1 and TRBJ1-4; a possible D gene is TRBD1 (5 bases). The CDR3 covers 14 residues. Trimming shortened V by 3 bases and J by 3 bases, and 8 bases separated the two germline ends. In germline, CDR1 is MGHDK, CDR2 SYGVNS. The CDR3 nucleotides read TGTGCCAGCAGTGAGTGGGGGTCTAATGAAAAACTGTTTTTT. Translating gives CASSEWGSNEKLFF.

In nucleotides, the CDR3 is TGTGCCAGCAGCAAAAAGGGATTGACTAGCGGGTCTACCTACGAGCAGTACTTC. Its protein is CASSKKGLTSGSTYEQYF. The V gene is TRBV21-1, the J gene TRBJ2-7; the table's D call, TRBD2, has no DNA check behind it. TRBV21-1 represents a pseudogene. The CDR3 extends over 18 amino acids.

This chain links TRBV6-6 with TRBJ1-1; TRBD1 is a possible D gene (5 bases). This CDR3 is 14 amino acids long. Trimming removed 2 bases at V and 2 bases at J, with 9 bases between. In germline, CDR1 is MNHNY, CDR2 SVGAGI (reference sequence). The CDR3 sequence: CASSYGGGNTEAFF. DNA of the CDR3: TGTGCCAGCAGTTACGGGGGGGGAAACACTGAAGCTTTCTTT.

This clone has only one observation. This sequence joins TRBV19 and TRBJ1-1; the match to TRBD1 covers 12 bases. CDR3 length: 14 residues. Germline CDR1 is LNHDA and CDR2 is SQIVND (reference sequence). V shed 9 bases, J shed 5 bases, and the junction held 7 bases outside the gene matches. CDR3 loop: CASRDRGLRTEAFF. CDR3 in DNA: TGTGCCAGCCGGGACAGGGGGCTTCGAACTGAAGCTTTCTTT.

The chain carries TRBV19 and TRBJ2-1; 7 nucleotides line up with TRBD2. This CDR3 has 16 residues. Germline loops: CDR1 LNHDA, CDR2 SQIVND (reference sequence). The V and J ends lost 7 bases and 0 bases, in that order; junction bases with no gene match: 9. The CDR3 coding sequence is TGTGCCAGTACCTCCTTAGCGGGTAGCTCCTACAATGAGCAGTTCTTC. Translated: CASTSLAGSSYNEQFF.

CDR3 loop: CASSLQAYSNQPQHF. The CDR3 DNA sequence: TGTGCCAGCAGTTTACAGGCTTATAGCAATCAGCCCCAGCATTTT. The chain carries TRBV6-5 and TRBJ1-5; a possible D gene is TRBD1 (5 bases). Germline V gene sequence: CDR1 MNHEY, CDR2 SVGAGI. Trimming pared 4 bases from V and 0 bases from J, leaving 10 bases between. The CDR3 sequence is 15 residues long.